This entry lists 3 T cell receptor beta chains sequenced from one sample in a study of CD8 T cells in ankylosing spondylitis. Study results and limitations: Within ankylosing spondylitis blood, a TCR beta motif made up of under 10 highly homologous variants appeared to be characteristic.

A single record per CDR3 protein comes from TCRdb applying MiXCR to the 5' RACE reads. In the table there are 200,000 to 250,000 distinct CDR3 sequences, 6% to 8.5% of which are singletons. These TCRs are of unknown antigen specificity. Source material: blood, either unsorted or a sorted T cell fraction (not recorded which). Source of these receptors: a male donor with ankylosing spondylitis.

This clonotype was counted at least ten times. The CDR3 DNA reads as TGCGCCAGCAGCCCCACGGAAGGTGTAGATACGCAGTATTTT. Translated: CASSPTEGVDTQYF. This chain links TRBV4-3 with TRBJ2-3; D is ambiguous. Between the trimmed V and J ends, which lost 4 bases and 5 bases, there was a span of 13 bases. This CDR3 is 14 amino acids long. Per germline, CDR1 LGHNA and CDR2 YSLEER.

This clonotype was seen ten or more times. The chain combines TRBV29-1 with TRBJ1-2; maybe TRBD1 (6 bases). The CDR3 spans 14 residues. CDR1 is SQVTM and CDR2 is ANQGSEA in the germline V gene. The germline V and J ends were trimmed by 7 bases and 4 bases, with 19 bases remaining between them. CDR3 residues: CSARSRQEVYGYTF. The CDR3 coding sequence is TGCAGCGCCCGTAGCAGACAGGAGGTCTATGGCTACACCTTC.

Ten or more counts support this clonotype. The chain combines TRBV6-5 with TRBJ2-7; the D call may be TRBD1 or TRBD2 (5 bases each). Trimming removed 2 bases from V and 6 bases from J, with 14 bases in between. The CDR3 runs 14 residues. In germline, CDR1 is MNHEY, CDR2 SVGAGI. The CDR3 is CASSYPQPGAEQYF. DNA of the CDR3: TGTGCCAGCAGTTACCCCCAGCCCGGGGCCGAGCAGTACTTC.